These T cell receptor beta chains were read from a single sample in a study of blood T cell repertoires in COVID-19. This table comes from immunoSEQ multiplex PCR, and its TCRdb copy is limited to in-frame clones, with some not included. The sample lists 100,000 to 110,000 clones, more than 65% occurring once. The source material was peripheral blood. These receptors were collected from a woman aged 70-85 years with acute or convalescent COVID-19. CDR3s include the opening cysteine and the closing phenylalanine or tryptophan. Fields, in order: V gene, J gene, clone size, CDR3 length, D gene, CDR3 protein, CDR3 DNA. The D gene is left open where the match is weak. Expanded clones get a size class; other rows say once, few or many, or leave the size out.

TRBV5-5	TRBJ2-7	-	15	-	CASSSPGQLTYEQYF	TGTGCCAGCAGCTCTCCGGGACAACTGACCTACGAGCAGTACTTC
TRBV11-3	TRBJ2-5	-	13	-	CASSRDSQETQYF	TGTGCCAGCAGCCGGGACTCCCAAGAGACCCAGTACTTC
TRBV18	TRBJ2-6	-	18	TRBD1	CASSTSGTGGSGANVLTF	TGTGCCAGCTCAACTTCCGGGACAGGGGGCTCTGGGGCCAACGTCCTGACTTTC
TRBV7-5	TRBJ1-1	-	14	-	CARSPRSRNTEAFF	TGTGCCAGAAGCCCCAGGTCCCGAAACACTGAAGCTTTCTTT
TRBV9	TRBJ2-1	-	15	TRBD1	CASSVTGGAGNEQFF	TGTGCCAGCAGCGTTACAGGGGGCGCTGGGAATGAGCAGTTCTTC
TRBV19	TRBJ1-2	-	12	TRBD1	CASSEPRQGLTF	TGTGCCAGTAGCGAGCCTCGACAGGGCTTGACCTTC
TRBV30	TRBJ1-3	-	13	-	CAWSVTGGNTIYF	TGTGCCTGGAGTGTAACAGGTGGAAACACCATATATTTT
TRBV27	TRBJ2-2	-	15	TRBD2	CASSLGTMVTGELFF	TGTGCCAGCAGTTTGGGGACTATGGTCACCGGGGAGCTGTTTTTT
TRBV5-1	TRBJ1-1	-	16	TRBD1	CASSLAPGQQNTEAFF	TGCGCCAGCAGCCTAGCCCCGGGACAGCAAAACACTGAAGCTTTCTTT
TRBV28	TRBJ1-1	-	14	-	CASRLQGPNTEAFF	TGTGCCAGCAGGTTGCAGGGGCCGAACACTGAAGCTTTCTTT
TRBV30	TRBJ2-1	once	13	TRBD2	CAWARGVYNEQFF	TGTGCCTGGGCCCGGGGGGTCTACAATGAGCAGTTCTTC
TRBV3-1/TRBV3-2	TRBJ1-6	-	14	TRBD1	CASSRGTEYSPLHF	TGTGCCAGCAGCCGGGGGACAGAGTATTCACCCCTCCACTTT
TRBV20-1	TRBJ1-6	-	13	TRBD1	CSASIGGTSPLHF	TGCAGTGCTAGTATAGGGGGCACTTCACCCCTCCACTTT
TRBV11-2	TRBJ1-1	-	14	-	CASSSQGGDTEAFF	TGTGCCAGCAGCTCCCAGGGCGGGGACACTGAAGCTTTCTTT
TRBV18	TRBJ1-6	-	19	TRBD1	CASSPRGPPGGDGNSPLHF	TGTGCCAGCTCACCCCGTGGGCCTCCAGGGGGCGATGGTAATTCACCCCTCCACTTT
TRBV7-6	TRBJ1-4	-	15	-	CASSLGRGSNEKLFF	TGTGCCAGCAGTTTAGGTCGGGGTTCTAATGAAAAACTGTTTTTT
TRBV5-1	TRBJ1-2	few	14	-	CASSPGQSNYGYTF	TGCGCCAGCAGTCCTGGACAGTCGAACTATGGCTACACCTTC
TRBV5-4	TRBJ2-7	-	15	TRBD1	CASSYSGTGIYEQYF	TGTGCCAGCAGCTACTCCGGGACAGGGATCTACGAGCAGTACTTC
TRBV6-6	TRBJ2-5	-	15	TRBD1	CASSADRVEAETQYF	TGTGCCAGCAGTGCGGACAGGGTTGAGGCGGAGACCCAGTACTTC
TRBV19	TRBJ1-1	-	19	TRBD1	CASSIDRPRFLQGRAEAFF	TGTGCCAGTAGTATAGATCGCCCAAGATTCTTACAGGGGCGAGCTGAAGCTTTCTTT
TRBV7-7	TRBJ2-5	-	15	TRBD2	CASSLGLAGVKTQYF	TGTGCCAGCAGCTTAGGGCTAGCGGGGGTGAAGACCCAGTACTTC
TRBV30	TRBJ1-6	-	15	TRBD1	CAWRTGQGVNSPLHF	TGTGCCTGGCGTACCGGACAGGGAGTGAATTCACCCCTCCACTTT
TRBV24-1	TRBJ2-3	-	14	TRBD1	CATSRGQVPDTQYF	TGTGCCACCAGTAGGGGACAGGTACCAGATACGCAGTATTTT
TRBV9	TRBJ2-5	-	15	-	CASSVVGSQRETQYF	TGTGCCAGCAGCGTAGTGGGCTCTCAACGGGAGACCCAGTACTTC
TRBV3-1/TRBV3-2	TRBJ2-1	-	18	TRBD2	CASSQVVLGLAGKDEQFF	TGTGCCAGCAGCCAAGTCGTTCTGGGACTAGCGGGGAAGGATGAGCAGTTCTTC
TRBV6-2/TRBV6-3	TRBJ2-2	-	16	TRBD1	CASSFYRQGYTGELFF	TGTGCCAGCAGTTTTTATCGACAGGGGTACACCGGGGAGCTGTTTTTT
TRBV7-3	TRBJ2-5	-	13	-	CASSLYLQETQYF	TGTGCCAGCAGCTTATATCTCCAAGAGACCCAGTACTTC
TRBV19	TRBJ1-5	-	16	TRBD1	CASTRQGTMNNQPQHF	TGTGCCAGTACCCGACAGGGGACGATGAACAATCAGCCCCAGCATTTT
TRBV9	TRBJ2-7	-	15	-	CASSGEGRGTPEQYF	TGTGCCAGCAGCGGGGAGGGCAGGGGAACTCCCGAGCAGTACTTC
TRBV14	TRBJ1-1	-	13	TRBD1	CASSQSGTGEAFF	TGTGCCAGCAGCCAAAGCGGGACAGGGGAAGCTTTCTTT
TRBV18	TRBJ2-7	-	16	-	CASSPRTGIASYEQYF	TGTGCCAGCTCACCCCGAACAGGGATTGCGTCCTACGAGCAGTACTTC
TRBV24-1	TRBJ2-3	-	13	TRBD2	CATSRGGTDTQYF	TGTGCCACCAGTCGGGGGGGCACAGATACGCAGTATTTT
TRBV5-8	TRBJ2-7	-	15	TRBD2	CASSLGGGGSYEQYF	TGTGCCAGCAGCTTGGGCGGGGGGGGCTCCTACGAGCAGTACTTC
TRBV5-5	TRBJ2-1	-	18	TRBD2	CASSLWTSGGHSYNEQFF	TGTGCCAGCAGCTTGTGGACTAGCGGGGGCCACTCCTACAATGAGCAGTTCTTC
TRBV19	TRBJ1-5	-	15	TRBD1	CASSMGDRDNQPQHF	TGTGCCAGTAGTATGGGGGACAGGGACAATCAGCCCCAGCATTTT
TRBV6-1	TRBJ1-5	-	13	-	CASRPTQAQPQHF	TGTGCCAGCAGACCGACACAGGCTCAGCCCCAGCATTTT
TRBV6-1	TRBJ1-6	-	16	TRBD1	CASRENLDRGTSPLHF	TGTGCCAGCAGGGAAAACCTGGACAGGGGGACTTCACCCCTCCACTTT
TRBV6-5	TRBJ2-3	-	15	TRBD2	CASTVTGGPTDTQYF	TGTGCCAGCACTGTCACGGGGGGACCCACAGATACGCAGTATTTT
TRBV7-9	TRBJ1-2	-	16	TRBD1	CASSRNMGQYNYGYTF	TGTGCCAGCAGCCGCAACATGGGACAGTATAACTATGGCTACACCTTC
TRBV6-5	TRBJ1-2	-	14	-	CASSYSSGSGGYTF	TGTGCCAGCAGTTACTCGTCGGGGAGTGGAGGCTACACCTTC
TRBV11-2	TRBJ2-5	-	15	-	CASSLFVGHQETQYF	TGTGCCAGCAGCTTATTCGTTGGCCACCAAGAGACCCAGTACTTC
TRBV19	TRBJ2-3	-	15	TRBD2	CASSTIAGGAGTQYF	TGTGCCAGTAGTACCATAGCGGGGGGGGCCGGGACGCAGTATTTT
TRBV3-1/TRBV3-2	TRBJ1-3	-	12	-	CASSQLQDTIYF	TGTGCCAGCAGCCAATTACAGGACACCATATATTTT
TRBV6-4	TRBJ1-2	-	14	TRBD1	CASSDSGTGGGYTF	TGTGCCAGCAGTGACTCCGGGACAGGGGGTGGCTACACCTTC
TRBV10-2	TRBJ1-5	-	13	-	CASSESTLQPQHF	TGCGCCAGCAGTGAGTCTACTCTTCAGCCCCAGCATTTT
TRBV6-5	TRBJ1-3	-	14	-	CASTMDAGGNTIYF	TGTGCCAGCACTATGGACGCGGGAGGAAACACCATATATTTT
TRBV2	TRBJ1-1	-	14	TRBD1	CASSRNRGDTEAFF	TGTGCCAGCAGTCGCAACAGGGGGGACACTGAAGCTTTCTTT
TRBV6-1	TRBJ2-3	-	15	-	CASSDRPSSTDTQYF	TGTGCCAGCAGTGACAGGCCTTCAAGCACAGATACGCAGTATTTT